This T cell receptor beta chain was documented in a study of T cell responses to AZD1222 COVID-19 vaccine. Profiling relied on immunoSEQ multiplex PCR, and the TCRdb table lists in-frame clones only, not all of them. Among around 100,000 clones listed, approximately 89% were seen once. The CDR3 has 14 amino acids. The V end lost 4 bases, the J end lost 1 base, and 10 bases lay between the germline ends. CDR1 MDHEN and CDR2 SYDVKM come from the germline V gene. Details on this clone: The sample contains more than one DNA sequence encoding this CDR3.

This material consisted of peripheral blood, taken 28 days after the second AZD1222 dose. V usage is TRBV28 and J usage is TRBJ1-2, with a tentative D call TRBD1 (5 bases). This clonotype was sampled from an adult who received the AZD1222 COVID-19 vaccine. The CDR3, as DNA: TGTGCCAGCAGTTCCGGGACGGTTAACTATGGCTACACCTTC. It specifies CASSSGTVNYGYTF.